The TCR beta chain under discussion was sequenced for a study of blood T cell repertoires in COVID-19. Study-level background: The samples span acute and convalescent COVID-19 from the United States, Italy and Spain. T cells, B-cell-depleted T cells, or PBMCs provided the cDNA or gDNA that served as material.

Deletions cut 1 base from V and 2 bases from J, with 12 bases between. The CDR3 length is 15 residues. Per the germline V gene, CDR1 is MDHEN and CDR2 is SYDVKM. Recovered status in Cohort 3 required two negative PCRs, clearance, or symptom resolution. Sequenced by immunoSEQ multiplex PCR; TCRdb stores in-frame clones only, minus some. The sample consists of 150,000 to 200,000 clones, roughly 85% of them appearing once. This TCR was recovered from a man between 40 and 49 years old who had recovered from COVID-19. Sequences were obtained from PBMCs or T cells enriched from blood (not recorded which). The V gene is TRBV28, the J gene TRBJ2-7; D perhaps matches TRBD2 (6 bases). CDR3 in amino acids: CASSLFAGNAYEQYF. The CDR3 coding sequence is TGTGCCAGCAGTTTATTTGCGGGAAACGCCTACGAGCAGTACTTC.